The TCR beta chain under discussion was sequenced for a study of early T cells in non-severe SARS-CoV-2 infection. Study observations and caveats: Lookups in VDJdb leaned toward anti-spike CD8 responses and missed private and CD4 specificities.

This clonotype has more than one count but fewer than ten. Its cognate antigen is unknown. This CDR3 is 14 amino acids long. Germline CDR1 and CDR2: MRHNA and SNTAGT. J gave up 1 base and V 6 bases, and 5 bases lay outside the gene matches. Unique molecular identifiers were attached to individual cDNA molecules. TCRdb analysed the 5' RACE reads with MiXCR anew, one entry per CDR3 protein. The sample holds 70,000 to 75,000 distinct CDR3 sequences, roughly an eighth seen once. Sequencing was done on a sample of whole blood. J is TRBJ1-1 and V is TRBV6-4, with 7 bases fitting TRBD1. The clonotype comes from an adult who was a healthcare worker with PCR-confirmed SARS-CoV-2 infection or an uninfected control (not recorded which). CDR3 sequence: CASRIRQGNTEAFF. As DNA, the CDR3 is TGTGCCAGCAGGATTAGACAGGGGAACACTGAAGCTTTCTTT.